This entry lists 4 T cell receptor beta chains sequenced from one sample in a study of blood T cell repertoires in COVID-19. The repertoire was sequenced with immunoSEQ multiplex PCR; TCRdb's copy has only in-frame clones and lacks some. The table lists about 270,000 clones, 82% of them singletons. The sequenced sample consisted of peripheral blood. These receptors were obtained from a woman between 18 and 30 years old with acute or convalescent COVID-19.

This clone was picked up one time. V and J are TRBV10-2 and TRBJ1-5, with a weak D call TRBD1 (5 bases). Trimming pared 4 bases from V and 7 bases from J, leaving 11 bases between. Per the germline V gene, CDR1 is WSHSY and CDR2 is SAAADI. The CDR3 is 13 amino acids. This chain's CDR3 is CASSGRVGQPQHF. In DNA, the CDR3 is TGCGCCAGCAGTGGCAGGGTGGGCCAGCCCCAGCATTTT.

The chain uses TRBV27 and TRBJ2-7; 11 bases match TRBD1. Germline values: CDR1 MNHEY, CDR2 SMNVEV (reference sequence). The CDR3 covers 15 residues. V gave up 3 bases and J gave up 4 bases; unmatched junction bases: 5. DNA of the CDR3: TGTGCCAGCAGTTTTGGACAGGGGGCGATGTACGAGCAGTACTTC. This encodes CASSFGQGAMYEQYF.

The chain uses TRBV19 and TRBJ2-1; the D gene is possibly TRBD2 (6 bases). The CDR3 runs to 11 residues. The V end was cut by 10 bases, the J end by 13 bases, with 17 bases between. The germline gives CDR1 LNHDA, CDR2 SQIVND (reference sequence). Here the CDR3 reads CATRTTGLQFF. The CDR3 DNA follows: TGTGCCACCCGAACCACGGGACTTCAGTTCTTC.

The V and J genes are TRBV6-2 or TRBV6-3 and TRBJ2-1; D gene ambiguous. CDR3 length: 12 residues. Germline loops: CDR1 MNHEY, CDR2 SVGEGT. With 2 bases removed from V and 8 bases from J, the gap between germline ends came to 7 bases. CDR3 in amino acids: CASSYHRDEQFF. In nucleotides, the CDR3 is TGTGCCAGCAGTTACCACAGAGATGAGCAGTTCTTC.